This entry describes one T cell receptor (beta chain). The antigen is unknown. This record belongs to a study of OX40 agonist ivuxolimab in advanced cancers. Findings and limits, study-wide: Clones of CD4+ and CD8+ blood T cells grew by week 6 at doses of 0.1 to 3.0 mg/kg.

The protocol was immunoSEQ multiplex PCR, while the TCRdb copy is restricted to in-frame clones and leaves out a portion. Here the sample spans just over 90,000 clones, under 95% being singletons. The CDR3 has 13 amino acids. Trimming removed 9 bases at V and 2 bases at J, with 11 bases between. Per the germline V gene, CDR1 is LNHDA and CDR2 is SQIVND (reference sequence). The TCR was taken from an adult with an advanced solid tumor such as melanoma, head and neck, liver or kidney cancer. V and J are TRBV19 and TRBJ1-5; D remains ambiguous. The material sequenced was CD4+ or CD8+ T cells sorted from blood, taken in a trial of the OX40 agonist ivuxolimab. Written as DNA, the CDR3 is TGTGCCAGCCTCCGCCGGGGCAATCAGCCCCAGCATTTT. Its translation is CASLRRGNQPQHF.